Listed below are T cell receptor beta chains from one sample, sequenced in a study of control samples from healthy donors and cancer patients. Assay: immunoSEQ multiplex PCR; the TCRdb copy retains only in-frame clones and omits some. Of about 120,000 clones in the sample, 90% to 95% were seen once. The specimen was blood. All receptors come from a woman aged 18-29 years in good health. Each CDR3 is given with its conserved first and last residue. Fields, in order: clone size, J gene, V gene, D gene, CDR3 DNA, CDR3 protein. The D gene is left open where the match is weak. Where a row states a size, it is once, few, many or the class of an expanded clone; other rows omit it.

abundance: .
j_gene: TRBJ2-7
v_gene: TRBV7-2
d_gene: TRBD1
CDR3nt: TGTGCCAGCAGCTTATCGAACAGGGGGCAAAGCGAGCAGTACTTC
CDR3aa: CASSLSNRGQSEQYF

abundance: few
j_gene: TRBJ1-1
v_gene: TRBV4-3
d_gene: .
CDR3nt: TGCGCCAGCAGCCAAGATGGCCCCTCCCCCACTGAAGCTTTCTTT
CDR3aa: CASSQDGPSPTEAFF

abundance: .
j_gene: TRBJ2-3
v_gene: TRBV7-2
d_gene: .
CDR3nt: TGTGCCAGCAGCTCCCAGACTAGCACAGATACGCAGTATTTT
CDR3aa: CASSSQTSTDTQYF

abundance: once
j_gene: TRBJ2-7
v_gene: TRBV6-6
d_gene: .
CDR3nt: TGCTCGGCAGGCTCGAGCTCCTACGAGCAGTACTTC
CDR3aa: CSAGSSSYEQYF

abundance: .
j_gene: TRBJ1-2
v_gene: TRBV29-1
d_gene: TRBD1
CDR3nt: TGCAGCGTTGAAGAACCAGGGGGTGACTCTGGCTACACCTTC
CDR3aa: CSVEEPGGDSGYTF

abundance: .
j_gene: TRBJ1-1
v_gene: TRBV28
d_gene: .
CDR3nt: TGTGCCAGCAGTTTAATCAGGGGTGAAGCTTTCTTT
CDR3aa: CASSLIRGEAFF

abundance: .
j_gene: TRBJ2-3
v_gene: TRBV10-2
d_gene: TRBD2
CDR3nt: TGCGCCAGCAGAGCTCTAGCGGGAGGTCTGGCGGGCACAGATACGCAGTATTTT
CDR3aa: CASRALAGGLAGTDTQYF

abundance: .
j_gene: TRBJ1-6
v_gene: TRBV5-1
d_gene: .
CDR3nt: TGCGCCAGCAGTCTGGAGGTGATGAGCTCCTATAATTCACCCCTCCACTTT
CDR3aa: CASSLEVMSSYNSPLHF

abundance: .
j_gene: TRBJ1-5
v_gene: TRBV28
d_gene: .
CDR3nt: TGTGCCAGCAGTTCGGGAGGAAGTTTCAATCAGCCCCAGCATTTT
CDR3aa: CASSSGGSFNQPQHF

abundance: .
j_gene: TRBJ2-1
v_gene: TRBV28
d_gene: .
CDR3nt: TGTGCCAGCAGCCCGCCCGGGGGAAACAATGAGCAGTTCTTC
CDR3aa: CASSPPGGNNEQFF

abundance: .
j_gene: TRBJ1-5
v_gene: TRBV27
d_gene: TRBD1
CDR3nt: TGTGCCAGCAGTCCGGACAGGGGGGGCAATCAGCCCCAGCATTTT
CDR3aa: CASSPDRGGNQPQHF

abundance: .
j_gene: TRBJ1-1
v_gene: TRBV3-1/TRBV3-2
d_gene: .
CDR3nt: TGTGCCAGCAGCCGTTTGAACACTGAAGCTTTCTTT
CDR3aa: CASSRLNTEAFF

abundance: .
j_gene: TRBJ1-3
v_gene: TRBV3-1/TRBV3-2
d_gene: .
CDR3nt: TGTGCCAGCAGCCAAGGGCCAGAACTTATTCCCTCTGGAAACACCATATATTTT
CDR3aa: CASSQGPELIPSGNTIYF

abundance: .
j_gene: TRBJ2-3
v_gene: TRBV5-3
d_gene: TRBD2
CDR3nt: TGTGCCAGAAGCCCCCGGGGGTTAGCGGGAGTAGTAGATACGCAGTATTTT
CDR3aa: CARSPRGLAGVVDTQYF

abundance: .
j_gene: TRBJ1-1
v_gene: TRBV28
d_gene: TRBD1
CDR3nt: TGTGCCAGCAGGCTGGGACAGATGAACACTGAAGCTTTCTTT
CDR3aa: CASRLGQMNTEAFF

abundance: once
j_gene: TRBJ2-2
v_gene: TRBV9
d_gene: TRBD1
CDR3nt: TGTGCCAGCAGCGGCGGACAGGGTGGGACCGGGGAGCTGTTTTTT
CDR3aa: CASSGGQGGTGELFF

abundance: .
j_gene: TRBJ1-5
v_gene: TRBV6-6
d_gene: .
CDR3nt: TGTGCCAGCAGGGACCCCCGGGGCGCCTATCAGCCCCAGCATTTT
CDR3aa: CASRDPRGAYQPQHF

abundance: .
j_gene: TRBJ2-1
v_gene: TRBV7-3
d_gene: TRBD2
CDR3nt: TGTGCCAGCAGTTCCGGACTAGCCCAGTTCTTC
CDR3aa: CASSSGLAQFF

abundance: once
j_gene: TRBJ2-3
v_gene: TRBV6-2/TRBV6-3
d_gene: .
CDR3nt: TGTGCCAGCAGTCCCCTTTCAATGGCGGATACGCAGTATTTT
CDR3aa: CASSPLSMADTQYF

abundance: .
j_gene: TRBJ1-1
v_gene: TRBV28
d_gene: .
CDR3nt: TGTGCCAGCAGTTTAGACACTTGGACAATGAACACTGAAGCTTTCTTT
CDR3aa: CASSLDTWTMNTEAFF

abundance: .
j_gene: TRBJ1-3
v_gene: TRBV14
d_gene: .
CDR3nt: TGTGCCAGCAGCCAAGTTTCTTTGCGATCTGGAAACACCATATATTTT
CDR3aa: CASSQVSLRSGNTIYF

abundance: once
j_gene: TRBJ2-7
v_gene: TRBV6-8
d_gene: .
CDR3nt: TGTGCCAGCAGCCCGCGTACGGGATATGGGATAAACTACGAGCAGTACTTC
CDR3aa: CASSPRTGYGINYEQYF

abundance: .
j_gene: TRBJ1-1
v_gene: TRBV7-8
d_gene: .
CDR3nt: TGTGCCAGCAGCTTAGAGTCAAACACTGAAGCTTTCTTT
CDR3aa: CASSLESNTEAFF

abundance: .
j_gene: TRBJ1-1
v_gene: TRBV3-1/TRBV3-2
d_gene: TRBD1
CDR3nt: TGTGCCAGCAGCCCAGGGACAGGGAAGGGGAACACTGAAGCTTTCTTT
CDR3aa: CASSPGTGKGNTEAFF

abundance: once
j_gene: TRBJ2-7
v_gene: TRBV10-3
d_gene: .
CDR3nt: TGTGCCATCAGTGAGGGCAGGGTCGGGGACGAGCAGTACTTC
CDR3aa: CAISEGRVGDEQYF

abundance: few
j_gene: TRBJ1-1
v_gene: TRBV6-5
d_gene: .
CDR3nt: TGTGCCACCCTAGGGATAGGCACTGAAGCTTTCTTT
CDR3aa: CATLGIGTEAFF

abundance: .
j_gene: TRBJ2-7
v_gene: TRBV4-1
d_gene: .
CDR3nt: TGCGCCAGCAGCCAACCACTAGGGAACTACGAGCAGTACTTC
CDR3aa: CASSQPLGNYEQYF

abundance: few
j_gene: TRBJ1-2
v_gene: TRBV7-2
d_gene: TRBD1
CDR3nt: TGTGCCAGCAGCTTAGGAACAGGGGCGGCAGGGGACTATGGCTACACCTTC
CDR3aa: CASSLGTGAAGDYGYTF

abundance: .
j_gene: TRBJ1-4
v_gene: TRBV21-1
d_gene: .
CDR3nt: TGTGCCAGCAGCCACCCCCCACGGGACAGGGTATTAATCGGGGAAAAACTGTTTTTT
CDR3aa: CASSHPPRDRVLIGEKLFF